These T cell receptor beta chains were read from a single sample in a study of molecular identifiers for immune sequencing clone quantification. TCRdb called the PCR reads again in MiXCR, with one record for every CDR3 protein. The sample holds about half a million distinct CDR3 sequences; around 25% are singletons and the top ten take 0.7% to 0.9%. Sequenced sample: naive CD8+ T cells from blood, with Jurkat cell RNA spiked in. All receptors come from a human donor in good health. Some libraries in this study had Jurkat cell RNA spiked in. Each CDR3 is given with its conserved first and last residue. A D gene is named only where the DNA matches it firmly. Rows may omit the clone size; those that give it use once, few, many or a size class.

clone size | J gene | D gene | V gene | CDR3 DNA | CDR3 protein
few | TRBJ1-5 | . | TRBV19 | TGTGCCAGTAGTATCACGGGGGGCGCGGGGCATCGCAATCAGCCCCAGCATTTT | CASSITGGAGHRNQPQHF
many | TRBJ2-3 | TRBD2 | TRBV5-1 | TGCGCCAGCAGCTGGCTAGCGGGGGACACAGATACGCAGTATTTT | CASSWLAGDTDTQYF
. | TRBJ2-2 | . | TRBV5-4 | TGTGCCAGCAGCTTGTGGGGGGATACCGGGGAGCTGTTTTTT | CASSLWGDTGELFF
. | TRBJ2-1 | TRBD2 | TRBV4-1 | TGCGCCAGCAGCCAGACTAGCGGGGGGGGAAATGAGCAGTTCTTC | CASSQTSGGGNEQFF
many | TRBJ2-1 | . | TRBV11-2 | TGTGCCAGCAGCTTGAGGGAGGTGGGCTCCTACAATGAGCAGTTCTTC | CASSLREVGSYNEQFF
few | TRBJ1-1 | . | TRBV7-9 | TGTGCCAGCAGCGCAGGGTTTTCAACTGAAGCTTTCTTT | CASSAGFSTEAFF
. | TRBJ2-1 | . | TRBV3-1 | TGTGCCAGCAGCCAAGGTGCCGGGGCTCCTATCAATGAGCAGTTCTTC | CASSQGAGAPINEQFF
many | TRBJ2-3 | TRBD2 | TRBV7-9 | TGTGCCAGCAGCTTAACCCCTCTGGGGACTAGCGGCACAGATACGCAGTATTTT | CASSLTPLGTSGTDTQYF
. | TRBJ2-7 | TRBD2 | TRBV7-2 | TGTGCCAGCAGCTTAGGAGACGCGGGAGGGCCCCCTTACGAGCAGTACTTC | CASSLGDAGGPPYEQYF
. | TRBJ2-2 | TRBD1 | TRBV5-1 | TGCGCCAGCAGCTTAGGGGACAGGCTAACCGGGGAGCTGTTTTTT | CASSLGDRLTGELFF
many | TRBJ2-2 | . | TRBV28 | TGTGCCATTGCGCAGGGGACCACCGGGGAGCTGTTTTTT | CAIAQGTTGELFF
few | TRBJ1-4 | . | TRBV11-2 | TGTGCCAGCAGCCGGGACACTTCCGTGACGGGAGATGAAAAACTGTTTTTT | CASSRDTSVTGDEKLFF
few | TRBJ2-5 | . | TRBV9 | TGTGCCAGCAGCGTAGACGGCAGACACCAAGAGACCCAGTACTTC | CASSVDGRHQETQYF
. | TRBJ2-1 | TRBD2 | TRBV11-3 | TGTGCCAGCGGCTCCCGACTAGCGGGGGACAATGAGCAGTTCTTC | CASGSRLAGDNEQFF
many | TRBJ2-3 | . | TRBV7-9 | TGTGCCAGCAGGCCCCCCACCAACACAGATACGCAGTATTTT | CASRPPTNTDTQYF
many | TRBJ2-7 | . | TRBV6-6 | TGTGCCAGCAGTTACCTACAGACCTACGAGCAGTACTTC | CASSYLQTYEQYF
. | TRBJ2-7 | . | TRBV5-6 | TGTGCCAACAGCTTGCCGCCCATCTACGAGCAGTACTTC | CANSLPPIYEQYF